The text below deals with one T cell receptor (beta chain). This sample is part of a study of blood T cell repertoires in COVID-19. Profiling relied on immunoSEQ multiplex PCR, and the TCRdb table lists in-frame clones only, not all of them. The data contain some 54,000 clones, about four fifths of them singletons. Trimming stripped 6 bases from V and 2 bases from J, with 10 bases between. CDR3 length: 13 amino acids. Germline CDR1 reads MDHEN; CDR2 reads SYDVKM. V usage is TRBV28 and J usage is TRBJ1-2; D may be TRBD1 (6 bases). The sequence was collected from a woman aged 55-70 years with acute or convalescent COVID-19. Sequenced sample: peripheral blood. The CDR3 protein is CASSQGGNYGYTF. CDR3 in DNA: TGTGCCAGCAGCCAAGGGGGAAACTATGGCTACACCTTC.